The T cell receptor (beta chain) under discussion was sequenced for a study of OX40 agonist ivuxolimab in advanced cancers. Across the whole study: Patients with hepatocellular carcinoma, melanoma, renal cell or head and neck cancer made up the dose-escalation patients. Age averaged roughly 60 years (range roughly 23 to 85), and more than 80% were male. Study conclusions and caveats: At 0.1 to 3.0 mg/kg and by week 6, clonal expansion occurred in CD4+ and CD8+ blood T cells. Certain nonresponders likewise exhibited a low normalized T-cell clonal expansion.

Worth noting for this clone: What it binds is not known.

Sequencing was performed with immunoSEQ multiplex PCR; in TCRdb, only in-frame clones are kept and a portion is missing. The table records under 85,000 clones, around 89% of them present only once. The sequencing here drew on CD4+ or CD8+ T cells sorted from blood, taken in a trial of the OX40 agonist ivuxolimab. The sequence came from an adult with an advanced solid tumor such as melanoma, head and neck, liver or kidney cancer.

The CDR3 loop reads CASSLGRTEAFF. CDR3 nucleotides: TGTGCCAGCAGCTTAGGGAGGACTGAAGCTTTCTTT. The chain uses TRBV5-4 and TRBJ1-1; D is unresolved. The germline gives CDR1 SGHNT, CDR2 YYREEE (reference sequence). This CDR3 spans 12 amino acids. Trimming left V 2 bases short and J 5 bases short, with 7 bases between.